Shown below are 14 T cell receptor beta chains from a single sample sequenced in a study of cytomegalovirus exposure and HLA in healthy donors. Vbeta (60) and Jbeta (13) primers were used in the PCR. The protocol was immunoSEQ multiplex PCR, while the TCRdb copy is restricted to in-frame clones and leaves out a portion. The data show 150,000 to 200,000 clones, with approximately 80% seen just once and 6.3% held by the top ten. The sample was PBMCs. Source of these receptors: a male donor in good health and CMV-seropositive.

V gene TRBV2 combines with J gene TRBJ1-4, with 10 nucleotides matching TRBD1. The CDR3 runs 16 residues. Germline CDR1 SNHLY, CDR2 FYNNEI. V lost 7 bases, J lost 6 bases, and 11 bases stayed unmatched. CDR3 residues: CASNGQGDYEYEKLFF. CDR3 in DNA: TGTGCCAGCAACGGACAGGGGGACTATGAGTATGAAAAACTGTTTTTT.

Comments on this clone: The junction departs from germline at one end; a sequencing error may be responsible. The rearrangement joins TRBV7-9 to TRBJ2-5; TRBD2 might be the D (5 bases). This CDR3 spans 16 amino acids. Germline values: CDR1 SEHNR, CDR2 FQNEAQ (reference sequence). DNA of the CDR3: TGTTCCAGCAGCTCGACTGTTATAGCAAGAGGGGAGACCCAGTACTTC. As protein: CSSSSTVIARGETQYF.

This clone was detected only a few times. The CDR3 DNA reads as TGTGCCAGCAGTTACAGGGGGCCTGATACGCAGTATTTT. Translated, it gives CASSYRGPDTQYF. The chain links TRBV28 to TRBJ2-3; 9 nucleotides align to TRBD1. Germline loops: CDR1 MDHEN, CDR2 SYDVKM. The CDR3 contains 13 residues. The V segment lost 4 bases and the J segment 6 bases; nucleotides outside the gene matches: 2.

The chain combines TRBV6-4 with TRBJ2-1; D may be TRBD1 (6 bases). CDR1 is MRHNA, CDR2 SNTAGT, per germline. V was clipped by 3 bases and J by 6 bases, with 9 bases between them. This CDR3 contains 13 residues. The CDR3 sequence is CASSEGAGNEQFF. CDR3 DNA: TGTGCCAGCAGTGAGGGGGCCGGCAATGAGCAGTTCTTC.

The chain employs TRBV7-9 and TRBJ2-3, with 12 bases aligning to TRBD1. The CDR3 extends over 13 amino acids. Looked up from germline, CDR1 is SEHNR and CDR2 is FQNEAQ (reference sequence). The J segment lost 5 bases and the V segment lost 8 bases, leaving 2 bases of the junction unmatched. CDR3 DNA sequence: TGTGCCAGCGGGACAGGGGGCAGAGATACGCAGTATTTT. Amino acids: CASGTGGRDTQYF. The entire variable domain, with the rest obtained from reference TRBV7-9 and TRBJ2-3, is as follows: DTGVSQNPRHKITKRGQNVTFRCDPISEHNRLYWYRQTLGQGPEFLTYFQNEAQLEKSRLLSDRFSAERPKGSFSTLEIQRTEQGDSAMYLCASGTGGRDTQYFGPGTRLTVL.

The chain employs TRBV7-9 and TRBJ2-5; 9 bases match TRBD1. J gave up 1 base and V 3 bases, and 3 bases lay outside the gene matches. Germline assignment: CDR1 SEHNR and CDR2 FQNEAQ (reference sequence). The CDR3 consists of 15 residues. The CDR3 nucleotides read TGTGCCAGCAGCTTGACAGGGGGGATCCAAGAGACCCAGTACTTC. This sequence encodes CASSLTGGIQETQYF.

The CDR3 bases are TGTGCCAGCAGTCTAGAACGAAACACCATATATTTT. It codes for CASSLERNTIYF. V gene TRBV11-2 combines with J gene TRBJ1-3, with D unresolved. The V gene's germline CDR1 is SGHAT and CDR2 FQNNGV. V was cut by 6 bases and J by 5 bases, with 8 bases left in between. CDR3 length: 12 amino acids.

J is TRBJ2-1 and V is TRBV7-2, with 14 nucleotides matching TRBD2. CDR1 is SGHTA, CDR2 FQGNSA, per germline. The CDR3 extends over 18 amino acids. Trimming cost V 2 bases and J 5 bases; bases outside gene matches: 8. This CDR3 is CASSLYGGTSGSDNEQFF. In nucleotides, the CDR3 is TGTGCCAGCAGCTTATATGGGGGGACTAGCGGGAGTGACAATGAGCAGTTCTTC.

CDR3 in amino acids: CASSLGQGGNEKLFF. CDR3 sequence (DNA): TGTGCCAGCAGCCTGGGACAGGGGGGAAATGAAAAACTGTTTTTT. This rearrangement joins TRBV11-2 to TRBJ1-4; 11 positions match TRBD1. The CDR3 totals 15 residues. Germline lookup yields CDR1 SGHAT and CDR2 FQNNGV. Trimming removed 5 bases from V and 5 bases from J; junction bases left unmatched: 4.

The gene calls are TRBV9 and TRBJ2-1; D not resolved. V was trimmed by 3 bases and J by 10 bases, leaving 5 bases between them. Germline V lookup: CDR1 SGDLS, CDR2 YYNGEE. The CDR3 extends over 10 amino acids. The CDR3 DNA reads as TGTGCCAGCAGCGACGGGGAGCAGTTCTTC. This codes for CASSDGEQFF. Full variable domain (rest looked up from reference TRBV9 and TRBJ2-1): DSGVTQTPKHLITATGQRVTLRCSPRSGDLSVYWYQQSLDQGLQFLIQYYNGEERAKGNILERFSAQQFPDLHSELNLSSLELGDSALYFCASSDGEQFFGPGTRLTVL.

This rearrangement joins TRBV25-1 to TRBJ2-7, with TRBD1 matching over 8 bases. The germline gives CDR1 MGHDK, CDR2 SYGVNS. With V trimmed by 8 bases and J by 2 bases, 8 bases remained unmatched. This CDR3 comprises 14 residues. CDR3 bases: TGTGCCAGCGGGAGCAGGGGGCTAGCCTACGAGCAGTACTTC. Amino acid sequence: CASGSRGLAYEQYF.

The rearrangement joins TRBV6-5 to TRBJ2-5; 10 nucleotides line up with TRBD2. Germline V gene sequence: CDR1 MNHEY, CDR2 SVGAGI. The CDR3 is made up of 14 amino acids. V lost 4 bases and J lost 5; bases outside the gene matches: 4. CDR3: CASSWTSGVETQYF. The CDR3 DNA sequence: TGTGCCAGCAGTTGGACTAGCGGAGTGGAGACCCAGTACTTC.

The genes are TRBV9 and TRBJ2-1; D gene uncertain. The CDR3 runs to 15 residues. Trimming removed 0 bases at V and 6 bases at J, with 13 bases between. The germline V gene encodes CDR1 SGDLS and CDR2 YYNGEE. The CDR3 region has the DNA TGTGCCAGCAGCGTAGGGGCAGATCACTTCAATGAGCAGTTCTTC. Translated, it gives CASSVGADHFNEQFF.

The V call is TRBV19, the J call TRBJ2-1, with 8 bases identical to TRBD2. The V gene's germline CDR1 is LNHDA and CDR2 SQIVND (reference sequence). This CDR3 region has 16 residues. V shed 1 base, J shed 6 bases, and the junction held 8 bases outside the gene matches. In nucleotides, the CDR3 is TGTGCCAGTAGTATAGTAGCGGGACTCGCGGCCAATGAGCAGTTCTTC. Residues: CASSIVAGLAANEQFF.